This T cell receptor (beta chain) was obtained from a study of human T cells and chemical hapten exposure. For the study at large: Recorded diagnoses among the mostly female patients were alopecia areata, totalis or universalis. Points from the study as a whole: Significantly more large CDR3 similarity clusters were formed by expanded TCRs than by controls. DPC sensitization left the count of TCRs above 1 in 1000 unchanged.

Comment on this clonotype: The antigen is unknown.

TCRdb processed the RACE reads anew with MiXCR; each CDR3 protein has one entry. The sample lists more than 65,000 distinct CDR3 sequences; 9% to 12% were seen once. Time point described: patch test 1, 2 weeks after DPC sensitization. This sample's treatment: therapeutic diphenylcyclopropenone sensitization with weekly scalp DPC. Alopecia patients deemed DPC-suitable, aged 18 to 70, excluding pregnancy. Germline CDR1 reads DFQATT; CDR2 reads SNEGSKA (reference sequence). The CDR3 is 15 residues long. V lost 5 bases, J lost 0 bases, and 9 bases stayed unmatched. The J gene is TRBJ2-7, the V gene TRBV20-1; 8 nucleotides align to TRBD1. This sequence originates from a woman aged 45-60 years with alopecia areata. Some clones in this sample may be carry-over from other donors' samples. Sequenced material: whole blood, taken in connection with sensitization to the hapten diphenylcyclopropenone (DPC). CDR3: CSAGPGQAPSYEQYF. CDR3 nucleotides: TGCAGTGCTGGACCGGGACAGGCTCCCTCCTACGAGCAGTACTTC.